These T cell receptor beta chains were read from a single sample in a study of blood T cell repertoires in COVID-19. Data came from immunoSEQ multiplex PCR; TCRdb stores just in-frame clones and leaves some out. The data contain about 83,000 clones, around 83% of them singletons. Sequencing was performed on peripheral blood. The receptors here all came from a woman older than 75 in a cohort sampled during active or convalescent COVID-19. Both conserved end residues are part of each CDR3. A D gene is named only where the DNA matches it firmly. Part of the rows lack a size; the others show once, few, many or a class for expanded clones.

J gene,V gene,clone size,D gene,CDR3 protein,CDR3 DNA
TRBJ1-1,TRBV28,.,.,CASSLSDTNTEAFF,TGTGCCAGCAGTTTGTCAGATACGAACACTGAAGCTTTCTTT
TRBJ2-5,TRBV19,.,TRBD1,CASSPWWSRGIETQYF,TGTGCCAGTAGTCCCTGGTGGTCCAGGGGGATAGAGACCCAGTACTTC
TRBJ1-5,TRBV27,.,.,CASSFTDNQPQHF,TGTGCCAGCAGTTTCACAGACAATCAGCCCCAGCATTTT
TRBJ2-3,TRBV6-6,.,.,CASSHPTASRGGGGTDTQYF,TGTGCCAGCAGCCACCCGACGGCTAGCAGAGGCGGTGGTGGGACAGATACGCAGTATTTT
TRBJ1-3,TRBV2,.,.,CASILEVTGNTIYF,TGTGCCAGCATTCTGGAGGTCACTGGAAACACCATATATTTT
TRBJ2-3,TRBV21-1,.,.,CASSNYPTPPTDTQYF,TGTGCCAGCAGCAACTACCCAACCCCTCCCACAGATACGCAGTATTTT
TRBJ1-1,TRBV6-6,.,.,CASRRMNTEAFF,TGTGCCAGCAGGAGGATGAACACTGAAGCTTTCTTT
TRBJ1-2,TRBV7-2,.,TRBD1,CASSPPGQTHGYTF,TGTGCCAGCAGCCCCCCGGGACAGACGCATGGCTACACCTTC
TRBJ2-3,TRBV5-1,.,.,CASSLGLRTDTQYF,TGCGCCAGCAGCTTGGGACTCCGCACAGATACGCAGTATTTT
TRBJ1-5,TRBV7-8,.,.,CASSFRGNQPQHF,TGTGCCAGCAGCTTCCGGGGCAATCAGCCCCAGCATTTT
TRBJ2-2,TRBV24-1,.,TRBD2,CATSASSAGGITGELFF,TGTGCCACCAGTGCCTCCTCAGCGGGAGGAATCACCGGGGAGCTGTTTTTT
TRBJ1-2,TRBV7-8,.,.,CASSFQGSAYTF,TGTGCCAGCAGCTTTCAGGGATCAGCCTACACCTTC
TRBJ2-3,TRBV5-1,few,TRBD2,CASSSGGGDTQYF,TGCGCCAGCAGCTCGGGGGGAGGAGATACGCAGTATTTT
TRBJ1-3,TRBV3-1/TRBV3-2,few,.,CASSQNAGVERNTIYF,TGTGCCAGCAGCCAAAACGCAGGGGTAGAAAGAAACACCATATATTTT
TRBJ1-5,TRBV24-1,few,.,CATSGGAGANQPQHF,TGTGCCACCAGTGGAGGGGCAGGGGCGAATCAGCCCCAGCATTTT
TRBJ1-5,TRBV7-2,.,.,CASSLTAGNQPQHF,TGTGCCAGCAGCTTAACGGCGGGGAATCAGCCCCAGCATTTT
TRBJ2-1,TRBV7-3,.,TRBD2,CASSRFGLAGHNEQFF,TGTGCCAGCAGCCGATTCGGACTAGCGGGGCATAATGAGCAGTTCTTC
TRBJ2-3,TRBV7-2,.,.,CASSFDGDTQYF,TGTGCCAGCAGCTTCGATGGCGATACGCAGTATTTT
TRBJ2-1,TRBV11-2,.,.,CASSLEGGTSYNEQFF,TGTGCCAGCAGCTTAGAGGGGGGGACAAGCTACAATGAGCAGTTCTTC
TRBJ1-3,TRBV6-6,.,.,CASKSGAGGNTIYF,TGTGCCAGCAAGTCGGGAGCTGGAGGAAACACCATATATTTT
TRBJ2-6,TRBV28,.,.,CASSLTPGANVLTF,TGTGCCAGCAGTTTAACTCCCGGGGCCAACGTCCTGACTTTC
TRBJ1-6,TRBV7-9,.,.,CASSLLDSPLHF,TGTGCCAGCAGCTTACTCGATTCACCCCTCCACTTT
TRBJ2-6,TRBV3-1/TRBV3-2,.,.,CASSRSRTAPSGANVLTF,TGTGCCAGCAGCCGAAGTCGCACAGCCCCCTCTGGGGCCAACGTCCTGACTTTC
TRBJ1-5,TRBV6-2/TRBV6-3,.,TRBD1,CASSSLSTGLSNQPQHF,TGTGCCAGCAGCTCACTATCGACAGGGCTAAGCAATCAGCCCCAGCATTTT
TRBJ1-6,TRBV11-2,.,.,CASSFRAGTSHSPLHF,TGTGCCAGCAGCTTTCGCGCCGGGACAAGTCATTCACCCCTCCACTTT
TRBJ1-4,TRBV3-1/TRBV3-2,.,.,CASSHPGGLNEKLFF,TGTGCCAGCAGCCATCCGGGGGGCTTAAACGAAAAACTGTTTTTT
TRBJ1-1,TRBV6-6,.,.,CASRPPGEVTEAFF,TGTGCCAGCAGACCCCCGGGGGAAGTCACTGAAGCTTTCTTT
TRBJ2-1,TRBV3-1/TRBV3-2,.,.,CASSLLRGDEQFF,TGTGCCAGCAGCCTCCTCAGGGGTGATGAGCAGTTCTTC
TRBJ1-4,TRBV18,.,TRBD1,CASSPRKQGGGGKLFF,TGTGCCAGCTCACCTCGAAAACAGGGGGGAGGAGGAAAACTGTTTTTT
TRBJ2-3,TRBV3-1/TRBV3-2,.,TRBD2,CASSPIAGDTDTQYF,TGTGCCAGCAGCCCTATAGCGGGAGACACAGATACGCAGTATTTT
TRBJ2-2,TRBV13,.,.,CASSLRVLATGELFF,TGTGCCAGCAGCCTTCGGGTACTCGCCACCGGGGAGCTGTTTTTT
TRBJ1-1,TRBV18,.,.,CASSPQGVNTEAFF,TGTGCCAGCTCACCACAGGGGGTGAACACTGAAGCTTTCTTT
TRBJ2-7,TRBV4-1,.,TRBD2,CASSQGVGRPSYEQYF,TGCGCCAGCAGCCAAGGGGTCGGGAGGCCATCCTACGAGCAGTACTTC
TRBJ2-7,TRBV19,.,TRBD1,CASRGIGLSDRAYEQYF,TGTGCCAGCCGTGGTATTGGGTTATCGGACAGGGCCTACGAGCAGTACTTC
TRBJ1-3,TRBV19,few,TRBD1,CASSIQTGTGGNTIYF,TGTGCCAGTAGTATCCAGACCGGGACAGGTGGGAACACCATATATTTT
TRBJ2-2,TRBV18,.,.,CASSPVRSNTGELFF,TGTGCCAGCTCACCAGTGCGGTCGAACACCGGGGAGCTGTTTTTT
TRBJ1-1,TRBV3-1/TRBV3-2,.,TRBD1,CASSSKQGALAFF,TGTGCCAGCAGCTCCAAACAGGGGGCCCTAGCTTTCTTT
TRBJ1-4,TRBV30,.,TRBD1,CAWSPLGQMNAEKLFF,TGTGCCTGGAGTCCCCTGGGACAGATGAATGCGGAAAAACTGTTTTTT
TRBJ1-1,TRBV12-3/TRBV12-4,.,.,CASSGGGTEAFF,TGTGCCAGCTCGGGAGGGGGGACTGAAGCTTTCTTT
TRBJ2-7,TRBV6-1,.,TRBD1,CASSERDRYEQYF,TGTGCCAGCAGTGAAAGGGACAGGTACGAGCAGTACTTC
TRBJ1-1,TRBV5-6,few,.,CASSLDRLNTEAFF,TGTGCCAGCAGCTTGGACAGACTGAACACTGAAGCTTTCTTT
TRBJ1-1,TRBV11-2,.,.,CASSLSLNTEAFF,TGTGCCAGCAGCTTATCTCTGAACACTGAAGCTTTCTTT
TRBJ2-5,TRBV11-3,once,TRBD1,CASSLGTGLQETQYF,TGTGCCAGCAGCTTAGGGACAGGGCTACAAGAGACCCAGTACTTC
TRBJ1-2,TRBV3-1/TRBV3-2,few,.,CASSQRTAGSSGYTF,TGTGCCAGCAGCCAAAGGACGGCGGGGTCGAGTGGCTACACCTTC
TRBJ1-1,TRBV3-1/TRBV3-2,.,TRBD1,CASSRQGATTEAFF,TGTGCCAGCAGCCGACAGGGGGCCACCACTGAAGCTTTCTTT
TRBJ2-6,TRBV19,.,.,CASSMEGSGANVLTF,TGTGCCAGTAGTATGGAGGGGTCTGGGGCCAACGTCCTGACTTTC
TRBJ1-2,TRBV6-4,.,.,CASSDSTGVAGYTF,TGTGCCAGCAGTGACTCTACGGGGGTAGCGGGCTACACCTTC
TRBJ1-2,TRBV7-9,.,.,CASSLEARGGYTF,TGTGCCAGCAGCTTAGAGGCTCGGGGTGGCTACACCTTC
TRBJ1-4,TRBV5-8,few,.,CASSEGSGFEKLFF,TGTGCCAGCAGCGAGGGTTCTGGGTTCGAAAAACTGTTTTTT
TRBJ2-1,TRBV29-1,.,TRBD2,CSVKTSGSSSYNEQFF,TGCAGCGTCAAGACTAGCGGGTCGAGCTCCTACAATGAGCAGTTCTTC
TRBJ1-3,TRBV29-1,.,TRBD1,CSVLQGAGNTIYF,TGCAGCGTGCTACAGGGGGCTGGAAACACCATATATTTT
TRBJ2-2,TRBV3-1/TRBV3-2,.,TRBD2,CASSQVFSGSFAGELFF,TGTGCCAGCAGCCAGGTGTTCAGCGGGAGTTTTGCCGGGGAGCTGTTTTTT
TRBJ2-1,TRBV7-3,.,.,CASSLSRENEQFF,TGTGCCAGCAGCTTAAGTCGGGAGAATGAGCAGTTCTTC
TRBJ1-1,TRBV5-1,.,.,CASSSWGVNTEAFF,TGCGCCAGCAGCTCCTGGGGCGTAAACACTGAAGCTTTCTTT
TRBJ2-3,TRBV3-1/TRBV3-2,.,TRBD2,CASSPMSGLAGVGHTQYF,TGTGCCAGCAGCCCCATGAGCGGACTAGCGGGAGTTGGGCATACGCAGTATTTT
TRBJ2-1,TRBV3-1/TRBV3-2,.,TRBD2,CASSQTTGGGEQFF,TGTGCCAGCAGCCAAACCACGGGAGGAGGTGAGCAGTTCTTC
TRBJ1-1,TRBV11-2,.,.,CASTPGRDTEAFF,TGTGCCAGCACCCCAGGGAGGGACACTGAAGCTTTCTTT
TRBJ2-1,TRBV20-1,.,.,CSARAGSQQFF,TGCAGTGCTAGAGCGGGGTCACAGCAGTTCTTC
TRBJ2-3,TRBV6-1,.,TRBD1,CASSAAGQGTTDTQYF,TGTGCCAGCAGTGCCGCTGGACAGGGGACCACGGATACGCAGTATTTT